The clone carrying this TCR beta chain was seen only a few times. Its cognate antigen is unknown. The source of the sample is a study of cytomegalovirus exposure and HLA in healthy donors. Study information: Of roughly 360 genotyped donors, more than 65% grouped in the Caucasian-associated ancestry cluster. Whole-study findings and limits: A missense variant in DCLRE1C was later tied to TCR beta V- and J-gene trimming. The authors later found most CMV-associated TCR beta chains appeared HLA-restricted. Through in vitro validation, three CMV-associated chains were shown to be specific for CMV antigens.

This CDR3 has 13 residues. V trimming: 6 bases; J trimming: 7 bases; junction bases outside the gene matches: 11. The germline gives CDR1 SQVTM, CDR2 ANQGSEA. The PCR employed 60 Vbeta primers together with 13 Jbeta primers. Produced via immunoSEQ multiplex PCR; TCRdb's table is partial and in-frame only. The data hold about 130,000 clones, with about 71% observed a single time. The chain has TRBV29-1 and TRBJ2-7; 8 positions agree with TRBD2. This TCR was sampled from a woman in her 50s in good health and CMV-seronegative. Sequencing was performed on PBMCs. The CDR3 sequence: CSVSSGGSWEQYF. As DNA, the CDR3 is TGCAGCGTCTCGTCGGGGGGGTCGTGGGAGCAGTACTTC.